Included here is one TCR beta chain sequence, with context. Its specificity is not known. Using immunoSEQ multiplex PCR, the repertoire was profiled, and TCRdb retains in-frame clones only, with some absent. The sample yields about 130,000 clones, 85% to 95% seen once. This specimen comes from a study of T cell responses to AZD1222 COVID-19 vaccine. Study results and caveats: Donors were largely white British and mainly female; clonal diversity was possibly underestimated.

CDR3 length equals 12 residues. The junction had 4 bases not matched to a gene; V was cut back by 5 bases and J by 7 bases. Germline CDR1 and CDR2: GTSNPN and SVGIG (reference sequence). The clonotype was recovered from an adult who received the AZD1222 COVID-19 vaccine. The sequences come from peripheral blood, collected 28 days after the second AZD1222 dose. The V and J genes are TRBV30 and TRBJ1-1; 10 nucleotides align to TRBD1. CDR3 residues: CAWGTGAHEAFF. CDR3 coding DNA: TGTGCCTGGGGGACAGGGGCCCATGAAGCTTTCTTT.